This T cell receptor beta chain was profiled in a study of PD-L1 blockade in urothelial cancer. Across the whole study: Patients, treated from 2014 onward, received atezolizumab 1,200 mg intravenously every 3 weeks.

Between the trimmed V and J ends, which lost 3 bases and 1 base, there was a span of 9 bases. CDR3 length equals 14 residues. CDR1 is SGHTA and CDR2 is FQGNSA in the germline V gene. Every PCR got spiked synthetic TCR analog templates. Using immunoSEQ multiplex PCR, the repertoire was profiled, and TCRdb retains in-frame clones only, with some absent. The sample lists some 41,000 clones, about 91% seen once, with approximately 4.1% in the top ten. The source was PBMCs, collected around atezolizumab (anti-PD-L1) treatment. This TCR derives from a man older than 75 with urothelial cancer. V gene TRBV7-2 combines with J gene TRBJ1-2; D perhaps matches TRBD1 (5 bases). For the CDR3, the DNA is TGTGCCAGCAGCTTTTGGGGACTTAACTATGGCTACACCTTC. Amino acids: CASSFWGLNYGYTF.